What follows are 25 T cell receptor beta chains derived from one specimen sequenced in a study of identical twins. MiXCR was run by TCRdb on the 5' RACE reads, yielding one entry per CDR3 protein. The table lists fewer than 900,000 distinct CDR3 sequences, 15% to 20% of them singletons. These sequences were also reported in another study, on T cells expressing NK-cell markers.

Sequencing was carried out using PBMCs. The receptors derive from a woman younger than 35 in good health.

This chain joins TRBV6-2 or TRBV6-3 and TRBJ2-7; D possibly matches TRBD1 or TRBD2 (5 bases each). CDR1 and CDR2 (germline): MNHEY, SVGEGT. The CDR3 is made up of 13 amino acids. Trimming took off 4 bases at V and 6 bases at J, with 13 bases between the two ends. CDR3 residues: CASSWDLRAEQYF. CDR3 nucleotide sequence: TGTGCCAGCAGTTGGGACCTCCGAGCCGAGCAGTACTTC.

This chain joins TRBV12-3 or TRBV12-4 and TRBJ2-7, with unresolved D. This CDR3 is 16 amino acids long. Deletions cut 6 bases from V and 0 bases from J, with 18 bases between. The CDR3: CASSYRSGLLSYEQYF. The DNA for the CDR3 is TGTGCCAGCAGCTATCGCTCCGGGCTCCTCTCCTACGAGCAGTACTTC.

This chain uses TRBV27 with TRBJ2-7; D is undetermined. The CDR3 runs 12 residues. The germline V gene has CDR1 MNHEY and CDR2 SMNVEV (reference sequence). V was trimmed by 4 bases and J by 5 bases, leaving 9 bases between them. CDR3 protein: CASSSSGHEQYF. The CDR3 coding sequence is TGTGCCAGCAGTTCCTCTGGACACGAGCAGTACTTC.

The genes are TRBV11-2 and TRBJ2-7; D may be TRBD2 (6 bases). V was shortened by 3 bases and J by 5 bases, with 17 bases between the two germline ends. The length of the CDR3 is 15 residues. Germline values: CDR1 SGHAT, CDR2 FQNNGV. Here the CDR3 DNA reads TGTGCCAGCAGCTTCTCGGCGCAGGGAGGCGACGAGCAGTACTTC. Its protein is CASSFSAQGGDEQYF.

The CDR3 region is CASNLDGGYNEQFF. In nucleotides, the CDR3 is TGCGCCAGCAATCTTGACGGGGGCTACAATGAGCAGTTCTTC. V is TRBV5-1 and J is TRBJ2-1, with D possibly matching TRBD2 (6 bases). Deletions cut 6 bases from V and 3 bases from J, with 13 bases between. The CDR3 runs to 14 residues. Germline-derived CDR1 and CDR2 are SGHRS and YFSETQ.

A few counts support this clonotype. The chain joins TRBV3-1 to TRBJ2-5; D might be TRBD2 (5 bases). This CDR3 contains 17 residues. Germline V CDR1 and CDR2: LGHDT, YNNKEL (reference sequence). The V and J ends lost 0 bases and 4 bases respectively, with 18 bases between them. CDR3 in DNA: TGTGCCAGCAGCCAAGATACTGGGAGTGGACGGCGAGAGACCCAGTACTTC. Translating gives CASSQDTGSGRRETQYF.

This clonotype appeared a few times. V is TRBV5-1 and J is TRBJ2-5; the D gene is possibly TRBD1 (6 bases). Trimming removed 4 bases from V and 4 bases from J, with 17 bases in between. Germline values: CDR1 SGHRS, CDR2 YFSETQ. The CDR3 sequence is 15 residues long. The CDR3, as DNA: TGCGCCAGCAGCACCGGCAGGGCAGGGGTAGAGACCCAGTACTTC. It translates to CASSTGRAGVETQYF.

This clonotype has only a few counts. The genes are TRBV10-3 and TRBJ1-2; no clear D. This CDR3 is built from 14 residues. Germline CDR1 is ENHRY and CDR2 is SYGVKD. Trimming took 0 bases from V and 3 from J, leaving 8 bases between them. CDR3 nucleotide sequence: TGTGCCATCAGTGAGTCTAGGGAATACTATGGCTACACCTTC. Protein: CAISESREYYGYTF.

The rearrangement links TRBV5-1 to TRBJ2-3; D is unresolved. Germline V gene sequence: CDR1 SGHRS, CDR2 YFSETQ. V was pared by 4 bases and J by 4 bases, with 13 bases between. The CDR3 contains 14 residues. The DNA for the CDR3 is TGCGCCAGCAGCGGTATTCTTTCGGCAGATACGCAGTATTTT. This encodes CASSGILSADTQYF.

V is TRBV6-1 and J is TRBJ2-5; D is ambiguous. The V gene lost 2 bases and the J gene lost 5 bases, with 6 bases spanning the gap. The CDR3 contains 12 residues. CDR1 is MNHNS, CDR2 SASEGT, per germline. The CDR3 loop is CASSEIWETQYF. The CDR3 nucleotides are TGTGCCAGCAGTGAAATTTGGGAGACCCAGTACTTC.

The J gene is TRBJ2-3, the V gene TRBV20-1, with D hard to call. The CDR3 is 13 amino acids. Germline CDR1 DFQATT, CDR2 SNEGSKA (reference sequence). The CDR3 DNA reads TGCAGCACTACGAGGACGATCACAGATACGCAGTATTTT. Encoded protein: CSTTRTITDTQYF.

This clonotype occurred a few times. The chain combines TRBV12-3 or TRBV12-4 with TRBJ2-1, with 15 bases identical to TRBD2. This CDR3 is built from 16 residues. Germline trimming cut 3 bases from V and 7 bases from J; bases unmatched to any gene: 4. CDR3 sequence reads: CASSFGLAGGGNEQFF. The CDR3 coding sequence is TGTGCCAGCAGTTTCGGACTAGCGGGGGGGGGAAATGAGCAGTTCTTC.

This clonotype was recorded a few times. CDR3 loop: CAISESQGYEYEQYF. The CDR3 DNA sequence: TGTGCCATCAGTGAGTCGCAGGGGTATGAGTACGAGCAGTACTTC. The chain couples TRBV10-3 to TRBJ2-7; maybe TRBD1 (6 bases). This CDR3 region has 15 residues. Germline values: CDR1 ENHRY, CDR2 SYGVKD. The V end was cut by 0 bases, the J end by 4 bases, with 13 bases between.

The chain combines TRBV6-5 with TRBJ2-5; the match to TRBD1 covers 7 bases. This CDR3 is 15 amino acids long. The germline V gene has CDR1 MNHEY and CDR2 SVGAGI. With V trimmed by 4 bases and J by 3 bases, 8 bases remained unmatched. The CDR3 DNA reads TGTGCCAGCAGTTCAATCAACAGGGGAAAAGAGACCCAGTACTTC. This gives the protein CASSSINRGKETQYF.

The chain employs TRBV9 and TRBJ2-7; unclear D gene. Germline loops: CDR1 SGDLS, CDR2 YYNGEE. This CDR3 has 12 amino acids. Trimming removed 4 bases from V and 2 bases from J, with 7 bases in between. In nucleotides, the CDR3 is TGTGCCAGCAGCTCACAGCCCTACGAGCAGTACTTC. Its translation is CASSSQPYEQYF.

The table lists this clonotype with a few counts. The gene calls are TRBV7-8 and TRBJ1-6; D ambiguous. Trimming shortened V by 1 base and J by 3 bases, and 7 bases separated the two germline ends. The CDR3 spans 15 residues. CDR1 is SGHVS and CDR2 is FQNEAQ in the germline V gene. The chain's CDR3 is CASSLGGIYNSPLHF. Written as DNA, the CDR3 is TGTGCCAGCAGCTTAGGAGGGATCTATAATTCACCCCTCCACTTT. Variable domain in full (rest from reference TRBV7-8 and TRBJ1-6): GAGVSQSPRYKVAKRGQDVALRCDPISGHVSLFWYQQALGQGPEFLTYFQNEAQLDKSGLPSDRFFAERPEGSVSTLKIQRTQQEDSAVYLCASSLGGIYNSPLHFGNGTRLTVT.

This clonotype has more than one count but fewer than ten. V and J are TRBV7-2 and TRBJ2-7; no reliable D call. Germline assignment: CDR1 SGHTA and CDR2 FQGNSA. V lost 3 bases, J lost 3 bases, and 6 bases lay in between. The CDR3 length is 12 residues. The chain's CDR3 is CASSLAYYEQYF. CDR3 bases: TGTGCCAGCAGCTTGGCGTACTACGAGCAGTACTTC.

This clonotype has at least ten counts. This chain joins TRBV12-3 or TRBV12-4 and TRBJ1-1; possibly TRBD1 for D (6 bases). This CDR3 spans 13 amino acids. With 3 bases removed from V and 4 bases from J, the gap between germline ends came to 9 bases. CDR3 in amino acids: CASSLQGITEAFF. The CDR3 nucleotides read TGTGCCAGCAGTTTGCAGGGGATCACTGAAGCTTTCTTT.

J is TRBJ2-1 and V is TRBV9, with D possibly being TRBD1 (6 bases). V was clipped by 10 bases and J by 7 bases, with 15 bases between them. The germline V gene encodes CDR1 SGDLS and CDR2 YYNGEE. The CDR3 extends over 12 amino acids. CDR3 sequence (DNA): TGTGCCTCTAGGGGGTTGTTGAATGAGCAGTTCTTC. It translates to CASRGLLNEQFF.

This clonotype was counted only a few times. J is TRBJ2-1 and V is TRBV20-1, with D unresolved. The CDR3 runs 14 residues. Trimming pared 5 bases from V and 10 bases from J, leaving 21 bases between. Germline V lookup: CDR1 DFQATT, CDR2 SNEGSKA (reference sequence). This CDR3 is CSAGLMAVDPEQFF. CDR3 DNA: TGCAGTGCTGGGCTTATGGCAGTAGATCCGGAGCAGTTCTTC.

This chain joins TRBV11-3 and TRBJ2-3; TRBD2 agrees at 13 bases. This CDR3 has 15 residues. V was clipped by 7 bases and J by 6 bases; unmatched bases: 7. Germline V gene sequence: CDR1 SGHNT, CDR2 YENEEA. For the CDR3, the DNA is TGTGCCAGCACGAAACTAGCGGGGGGGATGGATACGCAGTATTTT. Translating it yields CASTKLAGGMDTQYF.

Many counts were recorded for this clonotype. This chain uses TRBV9 with TRBJ2-5, with D maybe TRBD2 (5 bases). The germline gives CDR1 SGDLS, CDR2 YYNGEE. This CDR3 region has 13 residues. V dropped 4 bases and J dropped 3 bases, with 10 bases sitting between them. As DNA, the CDR3 is TGTGCCAGCAGCTCAGGACTGGAAGAGACCCAGTACTTC. Its protein product is CASSSGLEETQYF.

This clonotype was counted ten times or more. At one boundary the junction diverges from the germline segment, which might be a read error. The chain employs TRBV7-9 and TRBJ2-3; D is tentatively TRBD1 or TRBD2 (7 bases each). The CDR3 is 15 residues long. The V gene's germline CDR1 is SEHNR and CDR2 FQNEAQ (reference sequence). The CDR3 sequence is CASSRLAGGADTQYF. Written as DNA, the CDR3 is TGCGCCAGCAGCCGTTTGGCAGGGGGGGCAGATACGCAGTATTTT.

This clonotype showed up just a few times. The chain recombines TRBV4-3 with TRBJ1-4, with 12 bases aligning to TRBD1. From germline, CDR1 is LGHNA and CDR2 YSLEER. The CDR3 contains 18 residues. Unmatched junction bases numbered 4, after V lost 2 bases and J lost 0 bases. The DNA of the CDR3 is TGCGCCAGCAGCCAACGGGGACAGGGGGCGGCAACTAATGAAAAACTGTTTTTT. Translation gives CASSQRGQGAATNEKLFF.

This clonotype appeared a few times. V usage is TRBV6-5 and J usage is TRBJ1-5; a possible D gene is TRBD1 (5 bases). The CDR3 spans 15 residues. Germline V lookup: CDR1 MNHEY, CDR2 SVGAGI. V was pared by 2 bases and J by 0 bases, with 8 bases between. The CDR3 region has the DNA TGTGCCAGCAGTTACAGGGGCCTTAGCAATCAGCCCCAGCATTTT. This sequence encodes CASSYRGLSNQPQHF.